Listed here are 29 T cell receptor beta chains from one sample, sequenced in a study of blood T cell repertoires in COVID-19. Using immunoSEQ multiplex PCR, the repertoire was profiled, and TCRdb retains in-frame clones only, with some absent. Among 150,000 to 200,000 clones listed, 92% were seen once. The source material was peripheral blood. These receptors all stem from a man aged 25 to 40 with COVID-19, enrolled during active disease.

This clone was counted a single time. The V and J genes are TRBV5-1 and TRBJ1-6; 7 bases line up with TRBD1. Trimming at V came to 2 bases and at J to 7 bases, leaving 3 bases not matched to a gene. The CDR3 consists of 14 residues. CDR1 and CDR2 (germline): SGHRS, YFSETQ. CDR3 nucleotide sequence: TGCGCCAGCAGCTTACCGGACAGGAATTCACCCCTCCACTTT. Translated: CASSLPDRNSPLHF.

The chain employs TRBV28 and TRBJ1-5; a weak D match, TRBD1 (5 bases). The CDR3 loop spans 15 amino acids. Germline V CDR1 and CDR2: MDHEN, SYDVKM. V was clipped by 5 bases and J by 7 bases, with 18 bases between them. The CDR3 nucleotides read TGTGCCAGCAGTCCCCCCGGACGTGCAGGGCAGCCCCAGCATTTT. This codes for CASSPPGRAGQPQHF.

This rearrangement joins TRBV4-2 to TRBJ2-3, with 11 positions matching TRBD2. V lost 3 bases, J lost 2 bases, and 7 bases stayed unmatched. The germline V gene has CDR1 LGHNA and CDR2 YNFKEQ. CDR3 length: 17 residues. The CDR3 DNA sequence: TGTGCCAGCAGCCAGAAATTAGCGGGAGGGTTCACAGATACGCAGTATTTT. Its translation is CASSQKLAGGFTDTQYF.

The CDR3 bases are TGTGCCAGCTCACCAAACAGGGACCACGAGCAGTACTTC. Encoded protein: CASSPNRDHEQYF. The chain combines TRBV18 with TRBJ2-7, with D perhaps matching TRBD1 (6 bases). The CDR3 is 13 residues long. V shed 2 bases and J shed 5 bases, with 10 bases lying between them. The germline gives CDR1 KGHSH, CDR2 LQKENI. Complete variable domain (other parts from reference TRBV18 and TRBJ2-7): NAGVMQNPRHLVRRRGQEARLRCSPMKGHSHVYWYRQLPEEGLKFMVYLQKENIIDESGMPKERFSAEFPKEGPSILRIQQVVRGDSAAYFCASSPNRDHEQYFGPGTRLTVT.

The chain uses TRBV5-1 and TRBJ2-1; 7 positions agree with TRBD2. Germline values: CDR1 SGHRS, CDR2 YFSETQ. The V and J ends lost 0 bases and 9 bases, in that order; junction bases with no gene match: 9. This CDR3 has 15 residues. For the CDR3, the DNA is TGCGCCAGCAGCTTGGCAAGCGGGACCTTTGGTGAGCAGTTCTTC. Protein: CASSLASGTFGEQFF.

The CDR3 sequence is CASSLTSDTEAFF. The CDR3 DNA is TGTGCCAGCAGCTTAACGTCGGACACTGAAGCTTTCTTT. V gene TRBV7-2 combines with J gene TRBJ1-1; D is ambiguous. This CDR3 is built from 13 residues. Per the germline V gene, CDR1 is SGHTA and CDR2 is FQGNSA. Trimming pared 2 bases from V and 3 bases from J, leaving 7 bases between.

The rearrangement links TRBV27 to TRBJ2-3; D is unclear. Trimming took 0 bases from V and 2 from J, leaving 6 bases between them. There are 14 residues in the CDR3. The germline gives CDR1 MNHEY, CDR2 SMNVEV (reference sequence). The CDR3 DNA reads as TGTGCCAGCAGTTTATCCCCAGTCACAGATACGCAGTATTTT. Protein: CASSLSPVTDTQYF.

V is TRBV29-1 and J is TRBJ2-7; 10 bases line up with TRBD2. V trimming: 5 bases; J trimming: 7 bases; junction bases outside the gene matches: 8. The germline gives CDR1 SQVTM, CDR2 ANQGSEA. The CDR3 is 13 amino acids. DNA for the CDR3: TGCAGCGTTAGGTCTAGCGGGAGTGCAGAGCAGTACTTC. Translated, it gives CSVRSSGSAEQYF.

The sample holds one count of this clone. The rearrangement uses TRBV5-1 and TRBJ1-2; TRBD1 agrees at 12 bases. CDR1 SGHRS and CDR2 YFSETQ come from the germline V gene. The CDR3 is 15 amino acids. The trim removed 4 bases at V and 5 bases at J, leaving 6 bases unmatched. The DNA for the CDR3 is TGCGCCAGCAGCCCCGGGACAGGGGGCGCGTATGGCTACACCTTC. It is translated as CASSPGTGGAYGYTF. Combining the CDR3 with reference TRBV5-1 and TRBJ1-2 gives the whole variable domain KAGVTQTPRYLIKTRGQQVTLSCSPISGHRSVSWYQQTPGQGLQFLFEYFSETQRNKGNFPGRFSGRQFSNSRSEMNVSTLELGDSALYLCASSPGTGGAYGYTFGSGTRLTVV.

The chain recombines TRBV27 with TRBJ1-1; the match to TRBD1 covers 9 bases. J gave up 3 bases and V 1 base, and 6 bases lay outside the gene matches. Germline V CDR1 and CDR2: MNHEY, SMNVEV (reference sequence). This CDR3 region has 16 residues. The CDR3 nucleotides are TGTGCCAGCAGTTTATATTACAGGGGGCTTTACACTGAAGCTTTCTTT. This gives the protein CASSLYYRGLYTEAFF.

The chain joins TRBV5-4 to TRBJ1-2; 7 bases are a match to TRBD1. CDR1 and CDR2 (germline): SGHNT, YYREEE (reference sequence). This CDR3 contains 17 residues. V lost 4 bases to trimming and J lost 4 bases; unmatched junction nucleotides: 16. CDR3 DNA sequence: TGTGCCAGCAGCCCGGATGTGGCAGGGGGACCCATCTATGGCTACACCTTC. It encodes CASSPDVAGGPIYGYTF.

The CDR3 DNA reads as TGTGCCAGTAGTAACGACAGACCGGAAGCTTTCTTT. Its protein is CASSNDRPEAFF. The genes are TRBV19 and TRBJ1-1; perhaps TRBD1 as D (5 bases). Trimming took 4 bases from V and 8 from J, leaving 11 bases between them. CDR3 size: 12 residues. CDR1 LNHDA and CDR2 SQIVND come from the germline V gene (reference sequence).

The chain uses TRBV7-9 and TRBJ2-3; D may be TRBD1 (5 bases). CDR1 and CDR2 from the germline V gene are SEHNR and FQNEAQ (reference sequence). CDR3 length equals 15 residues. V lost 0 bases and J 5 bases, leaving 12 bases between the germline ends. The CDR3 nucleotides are TGTGCCAGCAGCTTAGCGGGGCGATGGTTAGATACGCAGTATTTT. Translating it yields CASSLAGRWLDTQYF.

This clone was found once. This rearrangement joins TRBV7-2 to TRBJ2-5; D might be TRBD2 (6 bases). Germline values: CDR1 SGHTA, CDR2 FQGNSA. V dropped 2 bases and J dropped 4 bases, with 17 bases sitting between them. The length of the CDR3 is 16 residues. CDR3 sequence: CASSLFRGLQGETQYF. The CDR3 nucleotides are TGTGCCAGCAGCTTATTTAGGGGACTGCAAGGAGAGACCCAGTACTTC.

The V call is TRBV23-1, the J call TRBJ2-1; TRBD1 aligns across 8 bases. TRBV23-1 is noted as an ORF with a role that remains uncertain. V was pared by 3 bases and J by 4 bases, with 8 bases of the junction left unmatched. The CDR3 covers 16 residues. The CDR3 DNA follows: TGCGCCAGCAGTCAGCCGGGACAGGAGCCTTACAATGAGCAGTTCTTC. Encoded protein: CASSQPGQEPYNEQFF.

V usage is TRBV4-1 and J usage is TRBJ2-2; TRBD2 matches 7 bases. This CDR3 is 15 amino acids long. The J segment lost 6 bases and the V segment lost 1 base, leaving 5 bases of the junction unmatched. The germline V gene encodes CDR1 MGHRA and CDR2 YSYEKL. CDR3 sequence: CASSQAGGLSGELFF. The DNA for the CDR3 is TGCGCCAGCAGCCAAGCGGGGGGACTCTCCGGGGAGCTGTTTTTT.

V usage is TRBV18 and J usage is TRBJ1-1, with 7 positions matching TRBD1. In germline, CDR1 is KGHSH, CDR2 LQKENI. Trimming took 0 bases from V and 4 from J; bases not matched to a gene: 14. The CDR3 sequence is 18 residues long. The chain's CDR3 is CASSPPWGLTGSGTEAFF. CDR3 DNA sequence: TGTGCCAGCTCACCACCCTGGGGCTTGACAGGGTCCGGCACTGAAGCTTTCTTT.

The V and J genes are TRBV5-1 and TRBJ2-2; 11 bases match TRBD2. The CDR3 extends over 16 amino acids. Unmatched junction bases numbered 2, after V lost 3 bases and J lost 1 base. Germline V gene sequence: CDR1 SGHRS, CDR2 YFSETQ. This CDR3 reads CASSSGLAENTGELFF. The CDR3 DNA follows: TGCGCCAGCAGCTCGGGACTAGCGGAGAACACCGGGGAGCTGTTTTTT. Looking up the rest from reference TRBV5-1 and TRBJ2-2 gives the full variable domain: KAGVTQTPRYLIKTRGQQVTLSCSPISGHRSVSWYQQTPGQGLQFLFEYFSETQRNKGNFPGRFSGRQFSNSRSEMNVSTLELGDSALYLCASSSGLAENTGELFFGEGSRLTVL.

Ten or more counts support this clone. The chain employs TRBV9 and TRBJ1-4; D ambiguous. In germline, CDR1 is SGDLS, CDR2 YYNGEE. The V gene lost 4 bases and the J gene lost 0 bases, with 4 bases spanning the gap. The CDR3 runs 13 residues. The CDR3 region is CASSRATNEKLFF. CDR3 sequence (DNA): TGTGCCAGCAGCCGCGCAACTAATGAAAAACTGTTTTTT. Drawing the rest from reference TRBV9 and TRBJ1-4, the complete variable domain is DSGVTQTPKHLITATGQRVTLRCSPRSGDLSVYWYQQSLDQGLQFLIQYYNGEERAKGNILERFSAQQFPDLHSELNLSSLELGDSALYFCASSRATNEKLFFGSGTQLSVL.

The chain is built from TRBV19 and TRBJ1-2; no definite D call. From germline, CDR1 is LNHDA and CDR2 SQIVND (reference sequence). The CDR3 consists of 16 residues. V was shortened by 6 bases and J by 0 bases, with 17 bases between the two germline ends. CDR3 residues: CASSHPQAGSNYGYTF. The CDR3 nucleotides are TGTGCCAGTAGCCATCCCCAGGCAGGATCTAACTATGGCTACACCTTC.

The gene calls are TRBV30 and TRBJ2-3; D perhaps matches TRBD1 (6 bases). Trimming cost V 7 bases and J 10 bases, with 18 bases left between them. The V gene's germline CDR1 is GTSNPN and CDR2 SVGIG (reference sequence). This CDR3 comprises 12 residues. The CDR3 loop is CAFLYTGTPQYF. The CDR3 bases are TGTGCCTTTCTCTACACCGGGACACCGCAGTATTTT.

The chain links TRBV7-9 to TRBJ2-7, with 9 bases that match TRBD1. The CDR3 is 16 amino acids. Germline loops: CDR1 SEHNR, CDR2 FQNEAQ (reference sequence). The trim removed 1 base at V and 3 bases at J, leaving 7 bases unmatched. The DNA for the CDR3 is TGTGCCAGCAGCTTAGTGGGGACAGGGAATGTCTACGAGCAGTACTTC. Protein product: CASSLVGTGNVYEQYF.

The CDR3 sequence is CASSLRRLYEQYF. The CDR3 nucleotides read TGTGCCAGCAGCTTGCGGCGCCTCTACGAGCAGTACTTC. V usage is TRBV7-2 and J usage is TRBJ2-7; D remains unclear. The CDR3 is 13 residues long. Looked up from germline, CDR1 is SGHTA and CDR2 is FQGNSA. V gave up 3 bases and J gave up 3 bases, with 9 bases separating them.

The CDR3 region has the DNA TGTGCCTCTTACAGGGGCCACGAGCAGTACTTC. Its translation: CASYRGHEQYF. The chain combines TRBV6-6 with TRBJ2-7; 7 bases align to TRBD1. CDR3 length equals 11 residues. Per the germline V gene, CDR1 is MNHNY and CDR2 is SVGAGI (reference sequence). After removal of 11 bases from V and 5 bases from J, the junction contained 6 bases not matched to a gene.

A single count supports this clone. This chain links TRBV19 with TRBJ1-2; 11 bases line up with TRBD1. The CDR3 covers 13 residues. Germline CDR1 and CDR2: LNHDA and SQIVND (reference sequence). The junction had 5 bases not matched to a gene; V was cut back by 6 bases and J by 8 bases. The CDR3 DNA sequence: TGTGCCAGTAGAGCGGGACAGGGGGGAGGCTACACCTTC. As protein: CASRAGQGGGYTF.

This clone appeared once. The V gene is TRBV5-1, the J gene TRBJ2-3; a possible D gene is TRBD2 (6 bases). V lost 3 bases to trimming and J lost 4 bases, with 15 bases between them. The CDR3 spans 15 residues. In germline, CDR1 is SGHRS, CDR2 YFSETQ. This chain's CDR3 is CASSSGGFVADTQYF. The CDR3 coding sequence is TGCGCCAGCAGCTCAGGAGGGTTTGTTGCAGATACGCAGTATTTT.

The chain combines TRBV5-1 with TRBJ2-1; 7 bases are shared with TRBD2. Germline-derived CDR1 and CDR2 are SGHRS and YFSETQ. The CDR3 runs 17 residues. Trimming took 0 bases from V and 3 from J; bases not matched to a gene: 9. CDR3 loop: CASSLGFGGSVYNEQFF. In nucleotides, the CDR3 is TGCGCCAGCAGCTTGGGGTTCGGCGGGAGCGTCTACAATGAGCAGTTCTTC.

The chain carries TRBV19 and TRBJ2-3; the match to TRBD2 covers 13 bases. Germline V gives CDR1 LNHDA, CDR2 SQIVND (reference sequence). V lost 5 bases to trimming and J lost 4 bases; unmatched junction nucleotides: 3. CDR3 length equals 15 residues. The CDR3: CASSLTSGRPDTQYF. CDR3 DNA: TGTGCCAGTAGTCTGACTAGCGGGAGGCCAGATACGCAGTATTTT.

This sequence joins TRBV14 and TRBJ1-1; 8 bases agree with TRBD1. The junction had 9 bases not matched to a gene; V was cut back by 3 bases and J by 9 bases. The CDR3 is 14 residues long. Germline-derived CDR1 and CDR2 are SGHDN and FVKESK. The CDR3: CASSQSSGGGKAFF. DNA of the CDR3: TGTGCCAGCAGCCAGTCGTCAGGGGGCGGAAAAGCTTTCTTT.